The next 19 T cell receptor beta chains were all read from a single sample in a study of cytomegalovirus exposure and HLA in healthy donors. The PCR contained 60 Vbeta and 13 Jbeta primers. Repertoires were generated with immunoSEQ multiplex PCR, while TCRdb's copy carries only in-frame clones and drops some. In the table there are about 130,000 clones, 81% of which are singletons. The sequenced sample was PBMCs. The receptors derive from a woman in her forties in good health and CMV-seropositive.

The chain combines TRBV2 with TRBJ2-1, with D possibly being TRBD2 (6 bases). Germline V gives CDR1 SNHLY, CDR2 FYNNEI. The CDR3 sequence is 12 residues long. V was pared by 5 bases and J by 6 bases, with 8 bases between. For the CDR3, the DNA is TGTGCCAGCAGTCGGACTACCAATGAGCAGTTCTTC. Its protein product is CASSRTTNEQFF.

The rearrangement joins TRBV2 to TRBJ2-7; 11 bases line up with TRBD1. V lost 6 bases to trimming and J lost 7 bases; unmatched junction nucleotides: 8. Germline assignment: CDR1 SNHLY and CDR2 FYNNEI. The CDR3 loop spans 14 amino acids. The CDR3 coding sequence is TGTGCCAGCAGCGGGACAGGGGGAGGTGTGGAGCAGTACTTC. It specifies CASSGTGGGVEQYF.

This CDR3 is CAIRQGRQETQYF. CDR3 DNA: TGTGCCATCAGACAGGGGCGGCAAGAGACCCAGTACTTC. The gene calls are TRBV10-3 and TRBJ2-5; 7 bases map to TRBD1. Germline assignment: CDR1 ENHRY and CDR2 SYGVKD. V trimming: 6 bases; J trimming: 2 bases; junction bases outside the gene matches: 3. The CDR3 loop spans 13 amino acids.

This clone came up once. The chain combines TRBV19 with TRBJ2-3, with D unresolved. The germline CDR1 and CDR2 sequences are LNHDA and SQIVND (reference sequence). This CDR3 is 11 amino acids long. Trimming removed 7 bases at V and 4 bases at J, with 6 bases between. This CDR3 is CASTNSDTQYF. Here the CDR3 DNA reads TGTGCCAGTACCAATTCAGATACGCAGTATTTT.

The chain recombines TRBV5-1 with TRBJ1-2; 8 positions match TRBD1. Losses at the gene ends were 2 bases for V and 2 bases for J; bases not matched to a gene: 2. The CDR3 spans 14 residues. Germline V CDR1 and CDR2: SGHRS, YFSETQ. The CDR3 DNA reads as TGCGCCAGCAGCTTACGGACAGGGAACTATGGCTACACCTTC. It translates to CASSLRTGNYGYTF.

The genes are TRBV27 and TRBJ2-2, with D uncertain. CDR3 length: 17 residues. Deletions cut 3 bases from V and 1 base from J, with 15 bases between. Germline V gene lookup returns CDR1 MNHEY and CDR2 SMNVEV (reference sequence). The CDR3 loop reads CASSFDSVLWNTGELFF. CDR3 DNA: TGTGCCAGCAGTTTTGATTCGGTTCTTTGGAACACCGGGGAGCTGTTTTTT.

The chain recombines TRBV5-1 with TRBJ1-4, with 8 bases matching TRBD1. The V segment lost 5 bases and the J segment 8 bases; nucleotides outside the gene matches: 2. The CDR3 is 12 residues long. Germline CDR1 reads SGHRS; CDR2 reads YFSETQ. Here the CDR3 DNA reads TGCGCCAGCAGACAGGGGGGAGAAAAACTGTTTTTT. This translates into CASRQGGEKLFF.

A few counts support this clone. The chain links TRBV5-1 to TRBJ2-1, with 9 bases identical to TRBD1. The CDR3 spans 18 residues. From germline, CDR1 is SGHRS and CDR2 YFSETQ. With V trimmed by 0 bases and J by 3 bases, 10 bases remained unmatched. The CDR3 DNA sequence: TGCGCCAGCAGCTTGGACAGGGGGCTGGTTATCCGCTACAATGAGCAGTTCTTC. Protein: CASSLDRGLVIRYNEQFF.

The genes are TRBV19 and TRBJ2-2, with TRBD2 matching 12 bases. The CDR3 sequence is 15 residues long. Germline V gives CDR1 LNHDA, CDR2 SQIVND (reference sequence). V lost 7 bases, J lost 6 bases, and 6 bases stayed unmatched. The CDR3, as DNA: TGTGCCAGTACTATTCTAGCGGGGGGGGCCGGGGAGCTGTTTTTT. Translation: CASTILAGGAGELFF.

The V gene is TRBV7-2, the J gene TRBJ1-1; TRBD1 agrees at 12 bases. Germline assignment: CDR1 SGHTA and CDR2 FQGNSA. This CDR3 region has 17 residues. Losses at the gene ends were 4 bases for V and 1 base for J; bases not matched to a gene: 7. The CDR3 protein is CASSSGQGALANTEAFF. CDR3 DNA: TGTGCCAGCAGCTCGGGACAGGGGGCCCTTGCGAACACTGAAGCTTTCTTT.

J is TRBJ1-5 and V is TRBV28; no definite D call. CDR3 length equals 15 residues. CDR1 is MDHEN, CDR2 SYDVKM, per germline. Trimming cost V 5 bases and J 2 bases, with 13 bases left between them. The CDR3 is CASSLTRARNQPQHF. The CDR3 nucleotides read TGTGCCAGCAGTCTGACGAGGGCGCGCAATCAGCCCCAGCATTTT.

V and J are TRBV5-6 and TRBJ2-5; no reliable D call. The CDR3 contains 14 residues. Germline CDR1 SGHDT, CDR2 YYEEEE. V lost 0 bases to trimming and J lost 7 bases, with 13 bases between them. The CDR3 bases are TGTGCCAGCAGCTTGGGGTCCGGGTGGCGGACCCAGTACTTC. It translates to CASSLGSGWRTQYF.

The chain joins TRBV9 to TRBJ2-7, with a weak D call TRBD2 (7 bases). Germline CDR1 is SGDLS and CDR2 is YYNGEE. V lost 6 bases, J lost 6 bases, and 16 bases lay in between. The CDR3 contains 13 residues. The CDR3 bases are TGTGCCAGCAACCCCAGGGGAGGGGTCGAGCAGTACTTC. As protein: CASNPRGGVEQYF.

The gene calls are TRBV4-3 and TRBJ1-3; TRBD1 agrees at 7 bases. The CDR3 is 14 residues long. The ends lost 3 bases at V and 9 bases at J; junction bases unmatched: 8. CDR1 is LGHNA and CDR2 is YSLEER in the germline V gene. The chain's CDR3 is CASSHIGTDGTIYF. The CDR3 DNA reads as TGCGCCAGCAGCCATATAGGGACAGATGGCACCATATATTTT.

The chain links TRBV6-1 to TRBJ2-6; D might be TRBD1 (5 bases). Deletions cut 3 bases from V and 0 bases from J, with 15 bases between. The germline CDR1 and CDR2 sequences are MNHNS and SASEGT. The CDR3 runs to 18 residues. The CDR3 region has the DNA TGTGCCAGCAGTGAGGCAGGGCCATACAACTCTGGGGCCAACGTCCTGACTTTC. This gives the protein CASSEAGPYNSGANVLTF.

The CDR3 DNA is TGTGCCAGCAGCTCCGGACAGAGCTCCTACAATGAGCAGTTCTTC. Protein sequence: CASSSGQSSYNEQFF. V gene TRBV7-3 combines with J gene TRBJ2-1; possible D gene TRBD1, 6 bases. The V end lost 4 bases, the J end lost 0 bases, and 10 bases lay between the germline ends. The germline V gene has CDR1 SGHTA and CDR2 FQGTGA. The CDR3 covers 15 residues.

This clone was recorded once. The chain employs TRBV9 and TRBJ2-7; TRBD2 aligns across 8 bases. Trimming cost V 4 bases and J 4 bases; bases outside gene matches: 1. CDR1 SGDLS and CDR2 YYNGEE come from the germline V gene. The CDR3 extends over 12 amino acids. This CDR3 is CASSRGGYEQYF. The CDR3 coding sequence is TGTGCCAGCAGCCGGGGGGGATACGAGCAGTACTTC.

The V gene is TRBV30, the J gene TRBJ1-2; tentatively, D is TRBD1 (6 bases). V was clipped by 4 bases and J by 1 base, with 7 bases between them. The CDR3 covers 12 residues. The germline V gene encodes CDR1 GTSNPN and CDR2 SVGIG (reference sequence). The CDR3: CAWTGDNYGYTF. CDR3 in DNA: TGTGCCTGGACAGGGGATAACTATGGCTACACCTTC. The whole variable domain, remainder taken from reference TRBV30 and TRBJ1-2, is SQTIHQWPATLVQPVGSPLSLECTVEGTSNPNLYWYRQAAGRGLQLLFYSVGIGQISSEVPQNLSASRPQDRQFILSSKKLLLSDSGFYLCAWTGDNYGYTFGSGTRLTVV.

On this clone itself: The junction departs from the called germline gene at one end, perhaps through a read error. This rearrangement joins TRBV6-5 to TRBJ2-7, with 9 bases lining up with TRBD2. Germline values: CDR1 MNHEY, CDR2 SVGAGI. The CDR3 extends over 14 amino acids. The chain's CDR3 is CASSSLSGGYERYF. The CDR3 nucleotides are TGTGCCAGCAGTTCACTTAGCGGGGGATACGAGCGGTACTTC.